The 6 T cell receptor beta chains reported below all come from one sample, sequenced in a study of shared clonotypes between healthy human individuals. TCRdb's table, derived via immunoSEQ multiplex PCR, lists solely in-frame clones and lacks some. Among 1.5 million to 1.9 million clones, nearly 99% were seen once, and the ten largest hold approximately 0.44%. The sequenced sample consisted of naive CD4+ T cells sorted from blood. The subset: CD45RA+ positively selected. Receptors were obtained from a man younger than 40 in good health.

The chain combines TRBV11-2 with TRBJ2-7; 7 bases agree with TRBD1. V was clipped by 6 bases and J by 1 base; unmatched bases: 9. From germline, CDR1 is SGHAT and CDR2 FQNNGV. This CDR3 comprises 15 residues. The chain's CDR3 is CASRIGQAESYEQYF. CDR3 DNA: TGTGCCAGCAGGATTGGACAGGCCGAATCCTACGAGCAGTACTTC.

The J gene is TRBJ2-4, the V gene TRBV14; tentatively, D is TRBD1 or TRBD2 (8 bases each). Germline V gene sequence: CDR1 SGHDN, CDR2 FVKESK. The CDR3 is made up of 19 amino acids. Trimming cost V 4 bases and J 0 bases, with 22 bases left between them. The CDR3 here is CASSPGQVGLAGAKNIQYF. The CDR3 DNA reads as TGTGCCAGCAGCCCGGGACAGGTGGGCCTAGCGGGAGCCAAAAACATTCAGTACTTC.

The CDR3 is CASSLAPGQSSYEQYF. In nucleotides, the CDR3 is TGTGCCAGCAGCTTAGCTCCGGGACAGAGCTCCTACGAGCAGTACTTC. The chain couples TRBV7-6 to TRBJ2-7, with 7 bases identical to TRBD1. Germline CDR1 reads SGHVS; CDR2 reads FNYEAQ. The V gene end was trimmed by 0 bases and the J gene end by 0 bases; junction bases not matched to a gene: 5. There are 16 residues in the CDR3.

This chain uses TRBV5-6 with TRBJ2-3; D remains unclear. Germline CDR1 and CDR2: SGHDT and YYEEEE. V gave up 6 bases and J gave up 0 bases, with 14 bases separating them. The CDR3 runs 15 residues. This CDR3 is CASTVSGPSTDTQYF. As DNA, the CDR3 is TGTGCCAGCACCGTCTCCGGGCCGAGCACAGATACGCAGTATTTT.

This chain joins TRBV6-1 and TRBJ2-1, with D possibly called TRBD1 or TRBD2 (5 bases each). Germline values: CDR1 MNHNS, CDR2 SASEGT. This CDR3 is built from 15 residues. Trimming took 6 bases from V and 10 from J, leaving 22 bases between them. In nucleotides, the CDR3 is TGTGCCAGCAGCGACCCCGGGGCAAGTCGTCGGGAGCAGTTCTTC. It encodes CASSDPGASRREQFF.

The chain employs TRBV7-3 and TRBJ2-6; TRBD2 might be the D (6 bases). The CDR3 sequence is 16 residues long. Trimming shortened V by 1 base and J by 2 bases, and 9 bases separated the two germline ends. CDR1 SGHTA and CDR2 FQGTGA come from the germline V gene. Here the CDR3 reads CASSLKGGAGANVLTF. In DNA form, the CDR3 reads TGTGCCAGCAGCTTAAAAGGAGGGGCTGGGGCCAACGTCCTGACTTTC.